This passage covers 8 T cell receptor beta chains from one sample sequenced in a study of radiotherapy plus CTLA-4 blockade in lung cancer. Only in-frame clones appear in the TCRdb table, and some are missing; sequencing was by immunoSEQ multiplex PCR. The table has tens of thousands of clones, about 80% seen once. Sequencing was performed on peripheral blood, taken from a patient treated with radiotherapy plus ipilimumab. The source of these receptors is a human donor with non-small cell lung cancer who had stable disease on radiotherapy plus ipilimumab.

The V and J genes are TRBV5-8 and TRBJ2-5, with 10 bases matching TRBD1. The DNA end is a closer match to TRBJ2-7, so the J assignment may be wrong. The CDR3 totals 15 residues. Germline V gene sequence: CDR1 SGHTS, CDR2 YDEGEE. The CDR3 is CASSQTPGQGNEQYF. CDR3 bases: TGTGCCAGCAGCCAAACCCCGGGACAGGGGAACGAGCAGTACTTC.

The V gene is TRBV28, the J gene TRBJ2-2; D remains unclear. Germline V gene lookup returns CDR1 MDHEN and CDR2 SYDVKM. V lost 7 bases and J lost 3, with 3 bases in between. The CDR3 extends over 11 amino acids. The DNA for the CDR3 is TGTGCCAGCATTGACACCGGGGAGCTGTTTTTT. It encodes CASIDTGELFF. Together with reference TRBV28 and TRBJ2-2, the CDR3 gives the full variable domain: DVKVTQSSRYLVKRTGEKVFLECVQDMDHENMFWYRQDPGLGLRLIYFSYDVKMKEKGDIPEGYSVSREKKERFSLILESASTNQTSMYLCASIDTGELFFGEGSRLTVL.

The chain has TRBV5-8 and TRBJ1-5; a possible D gene is TRBD1 (5 bases). This CDR3 has 15 amino acids. Deletions cut 0 bases from V and 3 bases from J, with 10 bases between. Germline V gene sequence: CDR1 SGHTS, CDR2 YDEGEE. For the CDR3, the DNA is TGTGCCAGCAGCTTGGCCGGGGCGTACAATCAGCCCCAGCATTTT. Translation: CASSLAGAYNQPQHF.

The gene calls are TRBV7-2 and TRBJ2-7; TRBD1 agrees at 8 bases. In germline, CDR1 is SGHTA, CDR2 FQGNSA. V lost 5 bases, J lost 3 bases, and 9 bases stayed unmatched. The CDR3 is 15 residues long. In DNA form, the CDR3 reads TGTGCCAGCAGCCTTACGGACAGGGATGTCTACGAGCAGTACTTC. Translating gives CASSLTDRDVYEQYF.

This clone was observed a handful of times. The V and J genes are TRBV19 and TRBJ2-2; no firm D call. Germline assignment: CDR1 LNHDA and CDR2 SQIVND (reference sequence). The CDR3 contains 13 residues. Trimming shortened V by 5 bases and J by 4 bases, and 8 bases separated the two germline ends. The DNA for the CDR3 is TGTGCCAGTAGTCCCTCGGGCACCGGGGAGCTGTTTTTT. Its protein is CASSPSGTGELFF.

The chain has TRBV28 and TRBJ1-5; 7 positions agree with TRBD1. Germline CDR1 MDHEN, CDR2 SYDVKM. V shed 1 base, J shed 2 bases, and the junction held 14 bases outside the gene matches. CDR3 length: 19 amino acids. CDR3 coding DNA: TGTGCCAGCAGTTTATTGGGACAGACGCTCCCGGGGGGCAATCAGCCCCAGCATTTT. Encoded protein: CASSLLGQTLPGGNQPQHF.

The rearrangement links TRBV30 to TRBJ1-1, with unresolved D. Per germline, CDR1 GTSNPN and CDR2 SVGIG (reference sequence). This CDR3 is built from 12 residues. V was shortened by 0 bases and J by 5 bases, with 7 bases between the two germline ends. The DNA for the CDR3 is TGTGCCTGGAGTGTACGGATGACTGAAGCTTTCTTT. It codes for CAWSVRMTEAFF.

The V gene is TRBV6-1, the J gene TRBJ1-5; D possibly corresponds to TRBD1 (5 bases). Trimming removed 8 bases from V and 2 bases from J, with 10 bases in between. Looked up from germline, CDR1 is MNHNS and CDR2 is SASEGT. CDR3 length equals 13 residues. CDR3 sequence (DNA): TGTGCCAGCGTGGGGGTAGGCAATCAGCCCCAGCATTTT. Translation: CASVGVGNQPQHF.